A single sample gave rise to the 27 T cell receptor beta chains below, sequenced in a study of Tregs in tolerant kidney transplant recipients. Sequenced by immunoSEQ multiplex PCR; TCRdb stores in-frame clones only, minus some. Its table records roughly 50,000 clones. Here the sequenced sample was CD4+ T cells from blood, taken before the transplant. The receptors shown here come from a human donor who received a combined kidney and bone marrow transplant.

As to this clone: Read coverage stops 3 residues before the CDR3 terminus; the germline J gene supplies the remainder. The V call is TRBV7-9, the J call TRBJ1-1, with 8 bases matching TRBD1. With V trimmed by 1 base and J by 4 bases, 5 bases remained unmatched. In germline, CDR1 is SEHNR, CDR2 FQNEAQ (reference sequence). The CDR3 runs 15 residues. CDR3 DNA, as far as it was read: TGTGCCAGCAGCTTAGTCAACAGGGGGGGCACTGAA. The encoded protein is CASSLVNRGGTE. The entire CDR3 sequence reads CASSLVNRGGTEAFF.

In regard to this clone: The CDR3 extends 3 residues past the end of the read, so its final part is completed from the germline J gene. The V and J genes are TRBV30 and TRBJ1-4; tentatively, D is TRBD1 (6 bases). Germline CDR1 and CDR2: GTSNPN and SVGIG (reference sequence). V was pared by 2 bases and J by 4 bases, with 8 bases between. The CDR3 loop spans 13 amino acids. The CDR3 reads CAWSRGINEKLFF. The part of the CDR3 DNA that was read is TGTGCCTGGAGTAGGGGGATTAATGAAAAA.

Note on this clone: The read ends 3 residues shy of where the CDR3 ends; the end is completed using the germline J gene. V is TRBV19 and J is TRBJ2-2; D is perhaps TRBD1 (6 bases). Trimming took 5 bases from V and 6 from J, leaving 10 bases between them. The CDR3 is 13 residues long. Germline-derived CDR1 and CDR2 are LNHDA and SQIVND (reference sequence). CDR3 DNA, as far as it was read: TGTGCCAGTAGTGATGAGGGGGCCGGGGAG. Translating gives CASSDEGAGE. The whole CDR3 sequence reads CASSDEGAGELFF.

In the case of this clone: The CDR3 end is not reached by the read, which stops 3 residues before it; the germline J gene fills it in. This rearrangement joins TRBV7-9 to TRBJ1-4; D might be TRBD1 (6 bases). The V end lost 2 bases, the J end lost 6 bases, and 13 bases lay between the germline ends. The germline V gene has CDR1 SEHNR and CDR2 FQNEAQ (reference sequence). The CDR3 has 15 residues. The part of the CDR3 DNA that was read is TGTGCCAGCAGCTTACTAGGACAGAGGGATGAAAAA. Translating it yields CASSLLGQRDEK. The entire CDR3 is CASSLLGQRDEKLFF. Based on the CDR3 plus reference TRBV7-9 and TRBJ1-4, the full variable domain is DTGVSQNPRHKITKRGQNVTFRCDPISEHNRLYWYRQTLGQGPEFLTYFQNEAQLEKSRLLSDRFSAERPKGSFSTLEIQRTEQGDSAMYLCASSLLGQRDEKLFFGSGTQLSVL.

As to this clone: The read finishes 3 residues shy of the CDR3 end, and the germline J gene is used to complete it. The chain recombines TRBV6-4 with TRBJ2-3, with D possibly TRBD1 on 6 matching bases. The CDR3 spans 13 residues. The V gene's germline CDR1 is MRHNA and CDR2 SNTAGT. CDR3 DNA, as far as it was read: TGTGCCAGCAGTGTGGGGGCAAAAGAGACG. It specifies CASSVGAKET. The whole CDR3 reads CASSVGAKETQYF.

As regards this clone: The sequence runs out 3 residues before the end of the CDR3; the remainder is reconstructed from the germline J gene. This sequence joins TRBV18 and TRBJ1-1; no clear D gene. The CDR3 length is 12 residues. Germline V gene data show CDR1 as KGHSH and CDR2 as LQKENI. V was shortened by 3 bases and J by 6 bases, with 8 bases between the two germline ends. Incomplete CDR3 DNA: TGTGCCAGCTCACCCCCCGCGGCTGAA. Residues: CASSPPAAE. From start to end, the CDR3 is CASSPPAAEAFF.

The CDR3 reads CASTSFGGAFEAFF. The sequenced part of the CDR3 DNA is TGTGCCAGCACCTCCTTTGGGGGGGCTTTCGAA. V usage is TRBV7-2 and J usage is TRBJ1-1; possible D gene TRBD1, 6 bases. Read data end 3 residues before the CDR3 end; the end is taken from the germline J gene. The germline gives CDR1 SGHTA, CDR2 FQGNSA. This CDR3 region has 14 residues.

With respect to this clone: Read coverage stops 3 residues before the CDR3 terminus; the germline J gene supplies the remainder. The gene calls are TRBV18 and TRBJ2-3, with 11 bases identical to TRBD2. The CDR3 totals 16 residues. V gave up 0 bases and J gave up 4 bases; unmatched junction bases: 3. Germline loops: CDR1 KGHSH, CDR2 LQKENI. The sequenced CDR3 bases are TGTGCCAGCTCACCACCTAGCGGGGGGGCCCCAGATACG. It encodes CASSPPSGGAPDT. The full CDR3 sequence reads CASSPPSGGAPDTQYF.

Remarks on this clone: The DNA ends 3 residues before the CDR3 does, and the rest of the CDR3 is filled in from the germline J gene. The chain couples TRBV18 to TRBJ1-6; TRBD1 aligns across 9 bases. Germline V CDR1 and CDR2: KGHSH, LQKENI. The CDR3 is made up of 15 amino acids. Trimming cost V 4 bases and J 7 bases; bases outside gene matches: 5. The sequenced CDR3 bases are TGTGCCAGCTCACTAACAGGGGGCGGGAATTCACCC. Amino acids: CASSLTGGGNSP. The CDR3 in its entirety is CASSLTGGGNSPLHF.

As concerns this clone: The sequenced fragment ends 3 residues before the CDR3 boundary, so the rest is inferred from the germline J gene. V gene TRBV7-8 combines with J gene TRBJ1-5; TRBD1 aligns across 9 bases. The V gene's germline CDR1 is SGHVS and CDR2 FQNEAQ. CDR3 size: 15 residues. Trimming at V came to 5 bases and at J to 8 bases, leaving 10 bases not matched to a gene. Partial CDR3 DNA: TGTGCCAGCAGCCCCGCGGGACAGGGTCGGAAGCCC. Protein product: CASSPAGQGRKP. The entire CDR3 protein reads CASSPAGQGRKPQHF.

With respect to this clone: Read sequence stops 3 residues before the CDR3 end, and the germline J gene provides the missing end. The chain carries TRBV18 and TRBJ1-2; D perhaps matches TRBD1 (5 bases). The CDR3 length is 13 residues. Germline values: CDR1 KGHSH, CDR2 LQKENI. CDR3 DNA (partial): TGTGCCAGCTCACCACCGGAAGGGGCAGGC. The encoded protein is CASSPPEGAG. The whole CDR3 sequence reads CASSPPEGAGYTF. Complete variable domain (other parts from reference TRBV18 and TRBJ1-2): NAGVMQNPRHLVRRRGQEARLRCSPMKGHSHVYWYRQLPEEGLKFMVYLQKENIIDESGMPKERFSAEFPKEGPSILRIQQVVRGDSAAYFCASSPPEGAGYTFGSGTRLTVV.

CDR3 region: CASSRPIGAANTIYF. Incomplete CDR3 DNA: TGTGCCAGCTCACGGCCGATTGGGGCCGCAAACACC. The chain recombines TRBV18 with TRBJ1-3; D is possibly TRBD1 (5 bases). Sequencing ends 3 residues short of the CDR3 end; the germline J gene provides the rest. The CDR3 contains 15 residues. The V gene's germline CDR1 is KGHSH and CDR2 LQKENI. The germline V and J ends were trimmed by 4 bases and 6 bases, with 16 bases remaining between them.

Concerning this clone itself: The read finishes 3 residues shy of the CDR3 end, and the germline J gene is used to complete it. This chain connects TRBV29-1 to TRBJ1-4, with D possibly being TRBD1 (6 bases). Trimming took off 6 bases at V and 0 bases at J, with 11 bases between the two ends. Germline CDR1 is SQVTM and CDR2 is ANQGSEA. The CDR3 runs 14 residues. This CDR3 reads CSVQGKTTNEKLFF. The sequenced CDR3 bases are TGCAGCGTCCAGGGGAAAACAACTAATGAAAAA.

In regard to this clone: Coverage ceases 3 residues before the CDR3 finishes, and the germline J gene fills in the end. The V gene is TRBV18, the J gene TRBJ2-3; the D gene is possibly TRBD1 (5 bases). With 0 bases removed from V and 6 bases from J, the gap between germline ends came to 13 bases. Per the germline V gene, CDR1 is KGHSH and CDR2 is LQKENI. The CDR3 loop spans 15 amino acids. CDR3 sequence reads: CASSPPAGQRDTQYF. The sequenced part of the CDR3 DNA is TGTGCCAGCTCACCACCCGCAGGGCAGAGGGATACG.

The DNA read from the CDR3 is TGCAGTGCGGAGAAACAGGGGAACACTGAA. Translation gives CSAEKQGNTE. The entire CDR3 protein is CSAEKQGNTEAFF. This chain joins TRBV20-1 and TRBJ1-1; the D gene is possibly TRBD1 (6 bases). Coverage ceases 3 residues before the CDR3 finishes, and the germline J gene fills in the end. CDR1 is DFQATT and CDR2 is SNEGSKA in the germline V gene (reference sequence). The CDR3 sequence is 13 residues long. The V gene lost 6 bases and the J gene lost 1 base, with 12 bases spanning the gap.

On this clone: The read falls 3 residues short of the CDR3 end, and the missing part is taken from the germline J gene. This rearrangement joins TRBV27 to TRBJ1-2; a weak D match, TRBD1 (5 bases). Germline V gene data show CDR1 as MNHEY and CDR2 as SMNVEV (reference sequence). CDR3 length equals 15 residues. Incomplete CDR3 DNA: TGTGCCAGCAGTTCCCCCACTGAGGGGATTAGGGGC. Its translation: CASSSPTEGIRG. The whole CDR3 sequence reads CASSSPTEGIRGYTF.

Points on this clone: Coverage ceases 3 residues before the CDR3 finishes, and the germline J gene fills in the end. The chain is built from TRBV30 and TRBJ1-5; 7 bases line up with TRBD1. Germline CDR1 GTSNPN, CDR2 SVGIG (reference sequence). Trimming cost V 0 bases and J 4 bases; bases outside gene matches: 9. There are 16 residues in the CDR3. The CDR3 loop reads CAWSVTGELSNQPQHF. CDR3 DNA, as far as it was read: TGTGCCTGGAGTGTTACAGGGGAGTTAAGTAATCAGCCC. The variable domain in full, with the rest retrieved from reference TRBV30 and TRBJ1-5, is SQTIHQWPATLVQPVGSPLSLECTVEGTSNPNLYWYRQAAGRGLQLLFYSVGIGQISSEVPQNLSASRPQDRQFILSSKKLLLSDSGFYLCAWSVTGELSNQPQHFGDGTRLSIL.

CDR3 amino acids: CASSPRPSGNDEQYF. The covered CDR3 bases are TGTGCCAGCTCGCCAAGACCTAGCGGGAACGACGAG. This chain uses TRBV18 with TRBJ2-7, with 9 nucleotides matching TRBD2. The read finishes 3 residues shy of the CDR3 end, and the germline J gene is used to complete it. Germline CDR1 reads KGHSH; CDR2 reads LQKENI. The CDR3 consists of 15 residues. Germline trimming cut 6 bases from V and 5 bases from J; bases unmatched to any gene: 11.

As for this clone: Within the sample, other DNA sequences also encode this same CDR3. The CDR3 DNA, read in part, is TGTGCCAGCAGCTTCGGTCTAGCGGGCACAGATACG. Amino acid sequence: CASSFGLAGTDT. In full, the CDR3 reads CASSFGLAGTDTQYF. The gene calls are TRBV11-3 and TRBJ2-3, with TRBD2 identical over 7 bases. The CDR3 is cut off 3 residues early in the read; its end comes from the germline J gene. CDR1 is SGHNT, CDR2 YENEEA, per germline. The CDR3 has 15 residues. V lost 3 bases, J lost 1 base, and 4 bases stayed unmatched.

Regarding this clone: The read ends 3 residues early relative to the CDR3; the germline J gene fills the gap. This sequence joins TRBV11-3 and TRBJ1-6; D is uncertain. Trimming cost V 8 bases and J 3 bases, with 11 bases left between them. Germline-derived CDR1 and CDR2 are SGHNT and YENEEA. The CDR3 runs 14 residues. Here the CDR3 reads CASRKALYNSPLHF. CDR3 DNA, as far as it was read: TGTGCCAGCCGCAAGGCTCTCTATAATTCACCC.

About this clone: The CDR3 end is not reached by the read, which stops 3 residues before it; the germline J gene fills it in. V usage is TRBV19 and J usage is TRBJ1-5, with 7 bases lining up with TRBD1. Germline V gene lookup returns CDR1 LNHDA and CDR2 SQIVND (reference sequence). The J segment lost 1 base and the V segment lost 9 bases, leaving 6 bases of the junction unmatched. This CDR3 spans 14 amino acids. CDR3 region: CARTGERSNQPQHF. The CDR3 bases that were read are TGTGCCAGAACAGGGGAGCGGAGCAATCAGCCC.

In regard to this clone: The DNA ends 3 residues before the CDR3 does, and the rest of the CDR3 is filled in from the germline J gene. This sequence joins TRBV18 and TRBJ1-1; D is undetermined. Germline assignment: CDR1 KGHSH and CDR2 LQKENI. Between the trimmed V and J ends, which lost 3 bases and 1 base, there was a span of 3 bases. The length of the CDR3 is 12 residues. The CDR3 bases that were read are TGTGCCAGCTCACCGGCGAACACTGAA. Translated, it gives CASSPANTE. Given in full, the CDR3 is CASSPANTEAFF. Variable domain in full (rest from reference TRBV18 and TRBJ1-1): NAGVMQNPRHLVRRRGQEARLRCSPMKGHSHVYWYRQLPEEGLKFMVYLQKENIIDESGMPKERFSAEFPKEGPSILRIQQVVRGDSAAYFCASSPANTEAFFGQGTRLTVV.

With regard to this clone: The read ends 3 residues early relative to the CDR3; the germline J gene fills the gap. The genes are TRBV18 and TRBJ1-1, with TRBD1 matching 8 bases. V trimming: 1 base; J trimming: 5 bases; junction bases outside the gene matches: 3. CDR3 length: 14 residues. Germline CDR1 and CDR2: KGHSH and LQKENI. CDR3 sequence reads: CASSPLTGVTEAFF. Incomplete CDR3 DNA: TGTGCCAGCTCACCACTGACAGGGGTTACTGAA. Variable domain in full (rest from reference TRBV18 and TRBJ1-1): NAGVMQNPRHLVRRRGQEARLRCSPMKGHSHVYWYRQLPEEGLKFMVYLQKENIIDESGMPKERFSAEFPKEGPSILRIQQVVRGDSAAYFCASSPLTGVTEAFFGQGTRLTVV.

A remark on this clone: With the read ending 3 residues before the CDR3 end, the germline J gene is used to fill in that end. The rearrangement joins TRBV7-9 to TRBJ1-1; 10 nucleotides align to TRBD1. V lost 5 bases, J lost 4 bases, and 4 bases stayed unmatched. The germline V gene encodes CDR1 SEHNR and CDR2 FQNEAQ (reference sequence). The CDR3 loop spans 14 amino acids. The covered CDR3 bases are TGTGCCAGCAGCCAGAGGACAGGGGGCACTGAA. This sequence encodes CASSQRTGGTE. The CDR3, in full, reads CASSQRTGGTEAFF.

On this clone itself: With the read ending 3 residues before the CDR3 end, the germline J gene is used to fill in that end. The rearrangement links TRBV7-6 to TRBJ2-2; maybe TRBD2 (7 bases). Germline assignment: CDR1 SGHVS and CDR2 FNYEAQ. The V gene lost 5 bases and the J gene lost 3 bases, with 19 bases spanning the gap. This CDR3 comprises 17 residues. The CDR3 DNA, read in part, is TGTGCCAGCAGCCCCCGGGGCAGGGGAGGGTACACCGGGGAG. Protein product: CASSPRGRGGYTGE. The whole CDR3 reads CASSPRGRGGYTGELFF.

A remark on this clone: The read comes to an end 3 residues before the CDR3 does, leaving the germline J gene to fill in the end. The chain recombines TRBV30 with TRBJ2-1; TRBD1 matches 10 bases. J gave up 8 bases and V 7 bases, and 11 bases lay outside the gene matches. The CDR3 covers 14 residues. The V gene's germline CDR1 is GTSNPN and CDR2 SVGIG (reference sequence). The CDR3 DNA, read in part, is TGTGCCTCTGCCCCCGGGACAGGGGACGATGAG. Protein: CASAPGTGDDE. From start to end, the CDR3 is CASAPGTGDDEQFF.

CDR3 loop: CASRNRDSSVRNEQFF. The DNA read from the CDR3 is TGTGCCAGCCGAAATCGGGACTCTAGCGTCCGCAATGAG. This chain joins TRBV19 and TRBJ2-1, with a tentative D call TRBD2 (6 bases). The read terminates 3 residues before the CDR3 end, so the remaining end is supplied by the germline J gene. V was shortened by 9 bases and J by 6 bases, with 24 bases between the two germline ends. Per germline, CDR1 LNHDA and CDR2 SQIVND (reference sequence). CDR3 length: 16 amino acids. Filled out from reference TRBV19 and TRBJ2-1, the complete variable domain reads DGGITQSPKYLFRKEGQNVTLSCEQNLNHDAMYWYRQDPGQGLRLIYYSQIVNDFQKGDIAEGYSVSREKKESFPLTVTSAQKNPTAFYLCASRNRDSSVRNEQFFGPGTRLTVL.